The present T cell receptor (beta chain) was sequenced within a study of beta chain features in type 1 diabetes. General study findings and limits: All four CD4+ subsets of Type 1 diabetes patients contained TCRB CDR3s that were moderately but significantly shorter.

All of the isolated RNA was reverse transcribed, so expressed TCRB transcripts were sequenced. Sequenced by immunoSEQ multiplex PCR; TCRdb stores in-frame clones only, minus some. The sample includes more than 12,000 clones, 55% to 70% of them seen just once. On this clone itself: Its antigen is unidentified.

The ends lost 1 base at V and 4 bases at J; junction bases unmatched: 6. The CDR3 is 15 amino acids. The germline gives CDR1 LGHNA, CDR2 YNFKEQ. J is TRBJ2-5 and V is TRBV4-2; 7 nucleotides align to TRBD1. Specimen: stem cell memory CD4+ T cells from blood. The sequence derives from a woman aged 18-29 years with type 1 diabetes. The CDR3 reads CASSQGDHRGETQYF. The CDR3 region has the DNA TGTGCCAGCAGCCAAGGGGACCACAGGGGAGAGACCCAGTACTTC.